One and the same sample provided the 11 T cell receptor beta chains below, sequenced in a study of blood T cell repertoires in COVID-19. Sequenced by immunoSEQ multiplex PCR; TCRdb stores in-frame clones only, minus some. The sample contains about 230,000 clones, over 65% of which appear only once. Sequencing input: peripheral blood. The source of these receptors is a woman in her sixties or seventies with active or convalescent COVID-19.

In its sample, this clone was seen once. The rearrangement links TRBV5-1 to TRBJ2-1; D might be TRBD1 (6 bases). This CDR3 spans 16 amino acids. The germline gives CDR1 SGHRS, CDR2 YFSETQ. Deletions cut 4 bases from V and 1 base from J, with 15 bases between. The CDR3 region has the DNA TGCGCCAGCAGCCTGTGGGGAACAGGGTCCTACAATGAGCAGTTCTTC. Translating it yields CASSLWGTGSYNEQFF.

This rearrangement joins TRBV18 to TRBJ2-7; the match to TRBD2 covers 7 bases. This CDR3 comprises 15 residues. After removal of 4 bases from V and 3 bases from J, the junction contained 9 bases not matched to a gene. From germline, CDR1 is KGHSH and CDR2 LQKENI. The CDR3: CASSLTSNPGYEQYF. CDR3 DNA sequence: TGTGCCAGCTCACTGACTAGCAATCCTGGCTACGAGCAGTACTTC. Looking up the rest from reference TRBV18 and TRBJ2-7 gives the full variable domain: NAGVMQNPRHLVRRRGQEARLRCSPMKGHSHVYWYRQLPEEGLKFMVYLQKENIIDESGMPKERFSAEFPKEGPSILRIQQVVRGDSAAYFCASSLTSNPGYEQYFGPGTRLTVT.

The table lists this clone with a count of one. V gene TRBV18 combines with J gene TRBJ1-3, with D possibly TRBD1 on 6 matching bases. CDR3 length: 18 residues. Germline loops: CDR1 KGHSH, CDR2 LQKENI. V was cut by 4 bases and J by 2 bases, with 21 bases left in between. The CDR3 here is CASSLMTTGSHPGNTIYF. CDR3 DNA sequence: TGTGCCAGCTCACTCATGACCACAGGGAGCCATCCTGGAAACACCATATATTTT.

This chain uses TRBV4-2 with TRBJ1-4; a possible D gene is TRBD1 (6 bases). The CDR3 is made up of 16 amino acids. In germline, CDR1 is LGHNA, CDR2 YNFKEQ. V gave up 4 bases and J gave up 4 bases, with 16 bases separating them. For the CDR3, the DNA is TGTGCCAGCAGCCGAGCTAATACAGGGATTAATGAAAAACTGTTTTTT. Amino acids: CASSRANTGINEKLFF.

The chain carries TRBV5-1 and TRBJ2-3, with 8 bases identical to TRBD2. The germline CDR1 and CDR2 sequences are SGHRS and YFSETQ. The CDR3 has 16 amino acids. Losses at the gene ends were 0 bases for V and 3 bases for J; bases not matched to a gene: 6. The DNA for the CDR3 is TGCGCCAGCAGCTTGGCCATGACGGGAGGGACAGATACGCAGTATTTT. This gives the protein CASSLAMTGGTDTQYF.

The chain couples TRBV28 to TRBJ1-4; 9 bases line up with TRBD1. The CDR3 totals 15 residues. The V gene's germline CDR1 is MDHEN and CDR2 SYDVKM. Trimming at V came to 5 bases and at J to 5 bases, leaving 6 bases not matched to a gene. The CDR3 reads CASSEGGTGNEKLFF. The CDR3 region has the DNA TGTGCCAGCAGTGAAGGAGGGACAGGGAATGAAAAACTGTTTTTT.

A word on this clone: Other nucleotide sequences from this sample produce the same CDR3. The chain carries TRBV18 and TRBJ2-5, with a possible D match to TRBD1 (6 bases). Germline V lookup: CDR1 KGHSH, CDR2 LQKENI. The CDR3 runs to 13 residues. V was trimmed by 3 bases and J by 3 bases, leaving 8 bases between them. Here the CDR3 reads CASSPGAEETQYF. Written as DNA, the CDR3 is TGTGCCAGCTCACCGGGGGCAGAAGAGACCCAGTACTTC.

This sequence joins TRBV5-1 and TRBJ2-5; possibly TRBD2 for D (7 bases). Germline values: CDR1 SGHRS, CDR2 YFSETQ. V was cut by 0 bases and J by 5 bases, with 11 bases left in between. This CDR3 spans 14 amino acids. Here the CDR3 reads CASSLVGGHETQYF. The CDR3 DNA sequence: TGCGCCAGCAGCTTGGTGGGGGGGCATGAGACCCAGTACTTC.

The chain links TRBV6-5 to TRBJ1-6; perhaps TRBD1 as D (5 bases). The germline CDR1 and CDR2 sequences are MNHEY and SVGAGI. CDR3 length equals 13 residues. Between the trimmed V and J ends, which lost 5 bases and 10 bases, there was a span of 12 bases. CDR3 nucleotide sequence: TGTGCCAGCAGTCGACAGATTGTGTCACCCCTCCACTTT. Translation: CASSRQIVSPLHF.

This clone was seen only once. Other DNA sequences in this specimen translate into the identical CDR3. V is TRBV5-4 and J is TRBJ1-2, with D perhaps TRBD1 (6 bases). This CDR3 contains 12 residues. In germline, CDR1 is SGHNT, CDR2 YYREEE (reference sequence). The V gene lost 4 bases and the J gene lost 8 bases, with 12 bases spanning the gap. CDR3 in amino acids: CASSPTGYGYTF. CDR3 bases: TGTGCCAGCAGCCCTACAGGGTACGGCTACACCTTC. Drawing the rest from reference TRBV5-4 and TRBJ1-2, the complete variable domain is ETGVTQSPTHLIKTRGQQVTLRCSSQSGHNTVSWYQQALGQGPQFIFQYYREEENGRGNFPPRFSGLQFPNYSSELNVNALELDDSALYLCASSPTGYGYTFGSGTRLTVV.

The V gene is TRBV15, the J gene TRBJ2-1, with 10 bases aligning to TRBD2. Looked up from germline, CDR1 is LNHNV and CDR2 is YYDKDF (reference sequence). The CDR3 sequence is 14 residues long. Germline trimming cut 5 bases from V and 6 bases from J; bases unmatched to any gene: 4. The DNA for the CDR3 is TGTGCCACCAGCTCCCGACTAGCGGGCAATGAGCAGTTCTTC. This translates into CATSSRLAGNEQFF.